Listed below are T cell receptor beta chains from one sample, sequenced in a study of HIV-infected patients and healthy controls. TCRdb fed the 5' RACE reads into MiXCR, producing one record per CDR3 protein. The data hold around 8,600 distinct CDR3 sequences, with 8% observed a single time. Here the sequenced sample was blood, taken before antiretroviral therapy. Receptors originate from an adult with HIV infection. The donor label of this sample is uncertain. The CDR3 runs from the conserved cysteine through the conserved F or W. A D gene is named only where the DNA matches it firmly. Rows may omit the clone size; those that give it use once, few, many or a size class.

CDR3aa,CDR3nt,d_gene,v_gene,j_gene,abundance
CASSLAGTEGTGQFF,TGTGCCAGCAGCCTCGCGGGAACCGAGGGAACCGGGCAGTTCTTC,.,TRBV14,TRBJ2-1,many
CASSYSGTTSGTDTQYF,TGTGCCAGCAGTTACTCGGGTACGACTAGCGGCACAGATACGCAGTATTTT,TRBD2,TRBV6-5,TRBJ2-3,many
CASNSGRANEQYF,TGTGCCTCGAATAGCGGGAGGGCCAACGAGCAGTACTTC,TRBD2,TRBV10-3,TRBJ2-7,many
CASSQEYRLADTQYF,TGTGCCAGCAGCCAAGAATACAGATTAGCAGATACGCAGTATTTT,.,TRBV4-2,TRBJ2-3,many
CASSPPGLAEINEQFF,TGTGCCAGCAGCCCGCCGGGACTAGCTGAAATCAATGAGCAGTTCTTC,TRBD2,TRBV7-9,TRBJ2-1,many
CASSPGVTSAGAKNIQYF,TGCGCCAGCAGCCCGGGGGTAACAAGTGCGGGAGCCAAAAACATTCAGTACTTC,.,TRBV5-1,TRBJ2-4,few
CASSEASHYEQYF,TGCGCCAGCAGTGAGGCCAGCCATTACGAGCAGTACTTC,.,TRBV10-2,TRBJ2-7,few
CSVEETATGELFF,TGCAGCGTTGAAGAAACGGCCACCGGGGAGCTGTTTTTT,.,TRBV29-1,TRBJ2-2,many
CASSPSQGRAFF,TGTGCCAGCTCACCTTCACAGGGTAGAGCTTTCTTT,.,TRBV18,TRBJ1-1,.
CASSGLQLGSYNEQFF,TGTGCCAGCTCTGGGTTGCAGCTAGGCTCCTACAATGAGCAGTTCTTC,.,TRBV12-3/TRBV12-4,TRBJ2-1,many
CASSLVVGEGTQYF,TGTGCCAGCAGCTTAGTAGTTGGAGAAGGGACCCAGTACTTC,.,TRBV7-8,TRBJ2-5,many
CASSLGGQNSNQPQHF,TGTGCCAGCAGCTTAGGGGGACAAAATAGCAATCAGCCCCAGCATTTT,.,TRBV7-9,TRBJ1-5,many
CAISGGTGTHEQYF,TGTGCCATCAGCGGCGGGACAGGGACCCACGAGCAGTACTTC,TRBD1,TRBV10-3,TRBJ2-7,.
CATRQEWNYGYTF,TGTGCCACCAGACAGGAATGGAACTATGGCTACACCTTC,.,TRBV2,TRBJ1-2,many
CASSYPPGLSIDSPLHF,TGTGCCAGCAGTTACCCCCCAGGGTTGTCGATAGATTCACCCCTCCACTTT,.,TRBV6-2/TRBV6-3,TRBJ1-6,.
CSARGVGIDQPQHF,TGCAGTGCTAGAGGGGTGGGTATTGATCAGCCCCAGCATTTT,.,TRBV20-1,TRBJ1-5,many
CASSSGTELYEQFF,TGTGCCAGCAGTTCCGGGACAGAATTGTATGAGCAGTTCTTC,TRBD1,TRBV27,TRBJ2-1,many
CASSLLEGSGELFF,TGCGCCAGCAGCCTGCTAGAGGGGTCCGGGGAGCTGTTTTTT,.,TRBV4-1,TRBJ2-2,many
CASSLPPRGGAYEQFF,TGTGCCAGCAGCCTCCCCCCCCGCGGGGGGGCTTATGAGCAGTTCTTC,TRBD2,TRBV11-1,TRBJ2-1,.
CASSTGQGNQPQHF,TGTGCCAGTAGTACGGGACAGGGCAATCAGCCCCAGCATTTT,TRBD1,TRBV19,TRBJ1-5,.
CASSGRPYDEAFF,TGTGCCAGCAGCGGTAGGCCTTATGATGAAGCTTTCTTT,.,TRBV9,TRBJ1-1,many
CASSTAGTADEKLFF,TGCGCCAGCAGCACAGCCGGGACAGCCGATGAAAAACTGTTTTTT,TRBD1,TRBV5-1,TRBJ1-4,few
CASTLDRGWNQPQHF,TGTGCCAGCACCCTGGACCGGGGGTGGAATCAGCCCCAGCATTTT,.,TRBV28,TRBJ1-5,many
CASSYDDGGSAFF,TGTGCCAGCAGTTACGACGACGGAGGCTCGGCTTTCTTT,.,TRBV6-5,TRBJ1-1,many
CASSPRPSTTTDTQYF,TGTGCCAGCTCACCACGACCCTCCACCACCACAGATACGCAGTATTTT,.,TRBV18,TRBJ2-3,medium-sized
CASSFIAGGGETQYF,TGTGCCAGCAGCTTTATAGCCGGGGGGGGAGAGACCCAGTACTTC,TRBD2,TRBV5-5,TRBJ2-5,medium-sized
CASSSSTAPSPTDTQYF,TGTGCCAGCAGTTCCTCGACAGCCCCTTCTCCCACAGATACGCAGTATTTT,.,TRBV12-3/TRBV12-4,TRBJ2-3,few
CASNNANTEAFF,TGTGCCAGCAACAACGCGAACACTGAAGCTTTCTTT,.,TRBV2,TRBJ1-1,.